The 11 T cell receptor beta chains presented below share a single source sample, sequenced in a study of T cell clonality in common variable immunodeficiency. Study-wide results and caveats: Fewer deletions and N-nucleotide insertions were reportedly seen in common variable immunodeficiency TCR beta sequences.

Here immunoSEQ multiplex PCR was the method, and the copy in TCRdb shows in-frame clones only, minus some. Recorded here are 15,000 to 20,000 clones, with no singletons, and the ten leading clones hold approximately 12%. Their specific antigens are unknown. The sequencing sample was made of peripheral blood mononuclear cells. These receptor sequences come from a human donor with common variable immunodeficiency.

At least ten counts were recorded for this clone. The sequence runs out 3 residues before the end of the CDR3; the remainder is reconstructed from the germline J gene. The chain carries TRBV7-2 and TRBJ1-1, with D perhaps matching TRBD1 (5 bases). Germline values: CDR1 SGHTA, CDR2 FQGNSA. V lost 3 bases and J lost 4, with 15 bases in between. The CDR3 length is 15 residues. The CDR3 reads CASSFGGDRLTEAFF. The sequenced part of the CDR3 DNA is TGTGCCAGCAGCTTCGGGGGGGATAGGCTCACTGAA.

Concerning this clone: The CDR3 end falls 3 residues outside the read, so it is completed with the germline J gene. This rearrangement joins TRBV19 to TRBJ2-1; TRBD1 aligns across 10 bases. This CDR3 contains 16 residues. Trimming at V came to 3 bases and at J to 7 bases, leaving 9 bases not matched to a gene. Per germline, CDR1 LNHDA and CDR2 SQIVND (reference sequence). The CDR3 loop reads CASSILRTGGWNEQFF. Incomplete CDR3 DNA: TGTGCCAGTAGTATTTTGAGGACAGGGGGTTGGAATGAG.

This clone has only a few counts. Coverage ceases 3 residues before the CDR3 finishes, and the germline J gene fills in the end. The genes are TRBV6-1 and TRBJ2-7; TRBD1 matches 8 bases. Trimming cost V 4 bases and J 5 bases; bases outside gene matches: 1. There are 12 residues in the CDR3. The germline CDR1 and CDR2 sequences are MNHNS and SASEGT. CDR3: CASSGTGHEQYF. Partial CDR3 DNA: TGTGCCAGCAGTGGGACAGGGCACGAG.

This clone has ten or more counts. The CDR3 DNA, read in part, is TGTGCCTGGAGTGTGTCTTCGGGTCATGAG. Residues: CAWSVSSGHE. The whole CDR3 sequence is CAWSVSSGHEQFF. The V call is TRBV30, the J call TRBJ2-1, with D unclear. The read terminates 3 residues before the CDR3 end, so the remaining end is supplied by the germline J gene. Between the trimmed V and J ends, which lost 0 bases and 8 bases, there was a span of 11 bases. Germline V gene data show CDR1 as GTSNPN and CDR2 as SVGIG (reference sequence). This CDR3 is 13 amino acids long. Supplemented by reference TRBV30 and TRBJ2-1, the full variable domain reads SQTIHQWPATLVQPVGSPLSLECTVEGTSNPNLYWYRQAAGRGLQLLFYSVGIGQISSEVPQNLSASRPQDRQFILSSKKLLLSDSGFYLCAWSVSSGHEQFFGPGTRLTVL.

To note about this clone: The read halts 3 residues ahead of the CDR3 end, with the missing end drawn from the germline J gene. The V gene is TRBV2, the J gene TRBJ2-7; TRBD1 is a possible D gene (6 bases). Trimming cost V 4 bases and J 2 bases, with 12 bases left between them. CDR3 length equals 14 residues. Looked up from germline, CDR1 is SNHLY and CDR2 is FYNNEI. CDR3 amino acids: CASSGGHGPYEQYF. The CDR3 bases that were read are TGTGCCAGCAGTGGGGGACACGGACCCTACGAG.

This clone was seen only a few times. CDR3 residues: CASRSPGTEAFF. The CDR3 DNA, read in part, is TGTGCCAGCAGGTCCCCGGGTACTGAA. V and J are TRBV7-7 and TRBJ1-1; D is undetermined. Coverage ceases 3 residues before the CDR3 finishes, and the germline J gene fills in the end. Looked up from germline, CDR1 is SSHAT and CDR2 is FNYEAQ (reference sequence). This CDR3 comprises 12 residues. Deletions cut 6 bases from V and 5 bases from J, with 10 bases between.

There are a few counts of this clone. The missing CDR3 end, 3 residues past where the read stops, is filled in from the germline J gene. The V and J genes are TRBV30 and TRBJ1-2, with unresolved D. The germline gives CDR1 GTSNPN, CDR2 SVGIG (reference sequence). V dropped 5 bases and J dropped 0 bases, with 10 bases sitting between them. This CDR3 region has 13 residues. The CDR3 protein is CAWGSAANYGYTF. The covered CDR3 bases are TGTGCCTGGGGGTCAGCGGCTAACTATGGC.

This clone was found a few times. The read ends 3 residues shy of where the CDR3 ends; the end is completed using the germline J gene. J is TRBJ1-1 and V is TRBV5-1; D is perhaps TRBD1 (5 bases). This CDR3 spans 13 amino acids. Trimming took off 3 bases at V and 3 bases at J, with 9 bases between the two ends. Germline V gives CDR1 SGHRS, CDR2 YFSETQ. The CDR3 here is CASSYGGDTEAFF. Incomplete CDR3 DNA: TGCGCCAGCAGCTACGGAGGGGACACTGAA.

With regard to this clone: The sequence runs out 3 residues before the end of the CDR3; the remainder is reconstructed from the germline J gene. The rearrangement joins TRBV5-1 to TRBJ2-7; D is undetermined. Trimming stripped 0 bases from V and 4 bases from J, with 14 bases between. The CDR3 covers 15 residues. Germline V gene data show CDR1 as SGHRS and CDR2 as YFSETQ. The CDR3 bases that were read are TGCGCCAGCAGCTTGGACGCAGGTAAAATGTACGAG. Translation: CASSLDAGKMYE. The whole CDR3 reads CASSLDAGKMYEQYF. Looking up the rest from reference TRBV5-1 and TRBJ2-7 gives the full variable domain: KAGVTQTPRYLIKTRGQQVTLSCSPISGHRSVSWYQQTPGQGLQFLFEYFSETQRNKGNFPGRFSGRQFSNSRSEMNVSTLELGDSALYLCASSLDAGKMYEQYFGPGTRLTVT.

Concerning this clone itself: The CDR3 end is not reached by the read, which stops 3 residues before it; the germline J gene fills it in. V and J are TRBV2 and TRBJ1-5; D not resolved. From germline, CDR1 is SNHLY and CDR2 FYNNEI. V was pared by 2 bases and J by 7 bases, with 9 bases between. The CDR3 loop spans 13 amino acids. This CDR3 reads CASSELGGQPQHF. CDR3 DNA, as far as it was read: TGTGCCAGCAGTGAACTAGGAGGCCAGCCC.

This clone showed up just a few times. The CDR3 is cut off 3 residues early in the read; its end comes from the germline J gene. The chain employs TRBV2 and TRBJ1-6; D gene unclear. There are 16 residues in the CDR3. With 1 base removed from V and 3 bases from J, the gap between germline ends came to 10 bases. CDR1 SNHLY and CDR2 FYNNEI come from the germline V gene. CDR3 DNA (partial): TGTGCCAGCAGTGAAGACGGGTATAGCTATAATTCACCC. Protein product: CASSEDGYSYNSP. The entire CDR3 sequence reads CASSEDGYSYNSPLHF.